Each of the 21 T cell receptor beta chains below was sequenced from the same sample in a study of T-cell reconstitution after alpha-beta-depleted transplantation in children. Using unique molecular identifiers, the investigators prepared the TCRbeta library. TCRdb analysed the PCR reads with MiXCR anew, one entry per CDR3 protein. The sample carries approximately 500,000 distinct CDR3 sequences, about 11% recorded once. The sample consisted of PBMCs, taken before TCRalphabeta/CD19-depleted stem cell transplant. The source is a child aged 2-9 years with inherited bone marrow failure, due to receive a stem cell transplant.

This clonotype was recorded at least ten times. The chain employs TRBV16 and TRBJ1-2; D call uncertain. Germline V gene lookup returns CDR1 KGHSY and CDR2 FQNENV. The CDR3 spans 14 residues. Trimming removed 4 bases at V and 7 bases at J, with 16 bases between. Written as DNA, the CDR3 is TGTGCCAGCAGCCGTACCGGGCCGAGGCGTGGCTACACCTTC. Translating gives CASSRTGPRRGYTF.

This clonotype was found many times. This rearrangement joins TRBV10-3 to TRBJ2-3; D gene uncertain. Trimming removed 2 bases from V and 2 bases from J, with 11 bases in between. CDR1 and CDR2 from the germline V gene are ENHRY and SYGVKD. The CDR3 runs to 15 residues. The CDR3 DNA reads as TGTGCCATCAGTGAGGATCGTCCCGACACAGATACGCAGTATTTT. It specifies CAISEDRPDTDTQYF.

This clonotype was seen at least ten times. The CDR3 coding sequence is TGTGCCAGCAGACTAGCGGGGGGGGCTATGAACACCGGGGAGCTGTTTTTT. The encoded protein is CASRLAGGAMNTGELFF. The rearrangement uses TRBV12-3 or TRBV12-4 and TRBJ2-2; 13 bases match TRBD2. The J segment lost 1 base and the V segment lost 6 bases, leaving 5 bases of the junction unmatched. The CDR3 extends over 17 amino acids.

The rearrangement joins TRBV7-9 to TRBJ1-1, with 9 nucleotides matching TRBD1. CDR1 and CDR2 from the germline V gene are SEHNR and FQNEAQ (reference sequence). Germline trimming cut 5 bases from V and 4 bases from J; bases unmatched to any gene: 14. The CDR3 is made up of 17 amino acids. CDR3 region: CASSTLTGGYRGTEAFF. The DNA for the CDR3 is TGTGCCAGCAGCACCCTGACAGGGGGTTACAGGGGCACTGAAGCTTTCTTT.

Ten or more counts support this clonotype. CDR3: CASSHTGEANEKLFF. In nucleotides, the CDR3 is TGTGCCAGCAGTCACACAGGGGAAGCTAATGAAAAACTGTTTTTT. The chain combines TRBV6-5 with TRBJ1-4; TRBD1 agrees at 7 bases. The CDR3 length is 15 residues. From germline, CDR1 is MNHEY and CDR2 SVGAGI. Losses at the gene ends were 5 bases for V and 3 bases for J; bases not matched to a gene: 6.

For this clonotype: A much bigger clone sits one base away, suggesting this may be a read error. This CDR3 reads CATRWVAGQNTGEPFF. CDR3 bases: TGTGCCACCCGATGGGTAGCGGGACAGAACACCGGGGAGCCGTTTTTT. V gene TRBV6-1 combines with J gene TRBJ2-2; D may be TRBD2 (8 bases). Germline values: CDR1 MNHNS, CDR2 SASEGT. This CDR3 region has 16 residues.

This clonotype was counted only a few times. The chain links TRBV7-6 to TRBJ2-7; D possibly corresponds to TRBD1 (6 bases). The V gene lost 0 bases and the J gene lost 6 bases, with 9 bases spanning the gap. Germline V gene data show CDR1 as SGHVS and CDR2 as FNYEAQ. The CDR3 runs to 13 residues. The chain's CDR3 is CASSLAETGEQYF. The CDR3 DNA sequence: TGTGCCAGCAGCTTAGCTGAGACAGGCGAGCAGTACTTC.

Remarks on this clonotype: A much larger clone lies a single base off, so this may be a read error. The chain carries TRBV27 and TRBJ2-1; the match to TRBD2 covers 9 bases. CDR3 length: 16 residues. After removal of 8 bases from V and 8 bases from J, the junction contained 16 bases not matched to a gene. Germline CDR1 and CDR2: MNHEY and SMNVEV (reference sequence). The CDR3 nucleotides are TGTGCCAGCGTCCCCCTGGTGTCTAGCGGGATGTATGAGCAGTTCTTC. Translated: CASVPLVSSGMYEQFF.

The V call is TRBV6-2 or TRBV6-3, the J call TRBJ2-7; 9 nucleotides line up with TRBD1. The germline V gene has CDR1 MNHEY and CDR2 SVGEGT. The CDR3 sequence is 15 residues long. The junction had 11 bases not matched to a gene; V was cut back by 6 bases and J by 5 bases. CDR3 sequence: CASSLTGTGSNEQYF. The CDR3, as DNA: TGTGCCAGCAGCCTCACCGGGACAGGGTCCAACGAGCAGTACTTC.

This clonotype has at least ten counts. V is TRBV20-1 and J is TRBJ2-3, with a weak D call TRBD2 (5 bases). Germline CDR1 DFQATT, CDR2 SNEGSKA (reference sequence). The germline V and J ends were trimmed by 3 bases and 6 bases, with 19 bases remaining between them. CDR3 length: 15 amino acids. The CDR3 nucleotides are TGCAGTGCTAGGGCCTCGGACGGGATTGGTGATACGCAGTATTTT. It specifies CSARASDGIGDTQYF.

CDR3 in amino acids: CASSFFSTSPYEQYF. CDR3 coding DNA: TGTGCCAGCAGTTTCTTTTCGACTAGCCCCTACGAGCAGTACTTC. The V and J genes are TRBV27 and TRBJ2-7; 7 nucleotides match TRBD2. With 3 bases clipped from V and 2 bases from J, the junction kept 7 bases outside the gene matches. Germline CDR1 reads MNHEY; CDR2 reads SMNVEV (reference sequence). The CDR3 is made up of 15 amino acids.

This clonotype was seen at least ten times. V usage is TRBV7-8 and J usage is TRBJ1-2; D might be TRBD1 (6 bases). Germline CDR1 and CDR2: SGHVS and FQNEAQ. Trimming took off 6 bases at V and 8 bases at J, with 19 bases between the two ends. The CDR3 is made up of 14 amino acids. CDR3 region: CASRSSGGEMGYTF. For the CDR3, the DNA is TGTGCCAGCAGATCCTCTGGGGGCGAGATGGGCTACACCTTC.

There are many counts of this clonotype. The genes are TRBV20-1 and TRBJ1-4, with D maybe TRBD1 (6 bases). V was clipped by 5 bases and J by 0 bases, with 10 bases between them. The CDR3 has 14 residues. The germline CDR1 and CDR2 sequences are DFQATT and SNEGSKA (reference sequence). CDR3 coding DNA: TGCAGTGCTTCGGACAGTACAACTAATGAAAAACTGTTTTTT. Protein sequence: CSASDSTTNEKLFF.

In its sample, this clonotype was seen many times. The CDR3 nucleotides are TGTGCCAGCTCAGAAGGACAGGCCGCTTTGGGCTATGGCTACACCTTC. Its translation: CASSEGQAALGYGYTF. This chain uses TRBV18 with TRBJ1-2; 7 nucleotides agree with TRBD1. This CDR3 contains 16 residues. Germline V gene data show CDR1 as KGHSH and CDR2 as LQKENI. Losses at the gene ends were 5 bases for V and 4 bases for J; bases not matched to a gene: 13.

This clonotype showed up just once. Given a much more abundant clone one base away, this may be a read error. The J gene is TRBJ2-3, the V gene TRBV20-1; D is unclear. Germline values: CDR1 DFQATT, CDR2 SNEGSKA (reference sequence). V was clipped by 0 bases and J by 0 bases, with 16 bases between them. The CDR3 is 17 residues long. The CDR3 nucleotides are TGCAGTGCTAGAGATGTATCAGACCAGCGCAGCACAGATACGCAGTATTTT. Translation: CSARDVSDQRSTDTQYF.

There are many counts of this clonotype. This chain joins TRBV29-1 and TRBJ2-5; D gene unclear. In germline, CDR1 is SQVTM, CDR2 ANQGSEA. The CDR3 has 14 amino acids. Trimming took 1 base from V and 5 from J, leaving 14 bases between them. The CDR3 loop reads CSVEGVVKWETQYF. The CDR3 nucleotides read TGCAGCGTTGAAGGGGTGGTCAAGTGGGAGACCCAGTACTTC.

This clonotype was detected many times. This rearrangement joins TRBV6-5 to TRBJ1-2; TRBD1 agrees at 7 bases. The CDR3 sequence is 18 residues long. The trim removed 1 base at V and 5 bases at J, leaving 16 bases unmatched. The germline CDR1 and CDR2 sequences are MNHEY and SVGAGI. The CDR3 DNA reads TGTGCCAGCAGTTACTGGGCCATTAGAAGACAGGGACCATATGGCTACACCTTC. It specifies CASSYWAIRRQGPYGYTF.

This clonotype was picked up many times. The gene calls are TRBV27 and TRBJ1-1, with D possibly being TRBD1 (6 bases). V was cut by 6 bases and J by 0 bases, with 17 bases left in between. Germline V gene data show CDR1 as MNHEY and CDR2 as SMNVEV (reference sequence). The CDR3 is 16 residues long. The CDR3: CASRQTGYLVNTEAFF. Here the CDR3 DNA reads TGTGCCAGCAGACAAACAGGGTATTTGGTGAACACTGAAGCTTTCTTT.

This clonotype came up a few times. The CDR3 reads CASSYGLAGGAYEQYF. CDR3 coding DNA: TGTGCCAGCAGTTACGGACTAGCGGGAGGAGCCTACGAGCAGTACTTC. This chain connects TRBV27 to TRBJ2-7; TRBD2 matches 14 bases. CDR3 length: 16 residues. Germline V lookup: CDR1 MNHEY, CDR2 SMNVEV (reference sequence). The trim removed 4 bases at V and 2 bases at J, leaving 4 bases unmatched.

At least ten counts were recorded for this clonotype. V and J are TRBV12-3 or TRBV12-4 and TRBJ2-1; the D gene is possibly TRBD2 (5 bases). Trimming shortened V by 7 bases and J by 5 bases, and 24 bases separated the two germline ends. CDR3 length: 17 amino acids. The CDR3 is CASTAHNGRRLNNEQFF. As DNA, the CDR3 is TGTGCCAGCACCGCTCACAATGGGAGACGTTTAAACAATGAGCAGTTCTTC.

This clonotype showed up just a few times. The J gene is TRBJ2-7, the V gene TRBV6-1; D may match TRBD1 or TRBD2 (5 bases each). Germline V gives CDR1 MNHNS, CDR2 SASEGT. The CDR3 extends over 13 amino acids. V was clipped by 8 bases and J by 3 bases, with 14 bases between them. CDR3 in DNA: TGTGCCAGCGGAGGCCGGGACGGCTACGAGCAGTACTTC. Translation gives CASGGRDGYEQYF.